The 25 T cell receptor beta chains below come from one sample, sequenced in a study of blood T cells in healthy people across ages. Through a sample-barcoded 5' primer and a J-beta primer mix, a second PCR was run for roughly 7 to 11 cycles. Each CDR3 protein gets one entry after TCRdb re-called the 5' RACE reads with MiXCR. The top ten hold approximately 40% of the sample, which has 780,000 or so distinct CDR3 sequences, approximately 53% seen once. Source material: blood. These TCRs come from a man at least 80 years old in good health.

The J gene is TRBJ2-1, the V gene TRBV24-1; 7 bases line up with TRBD1. Looked up from germline, CDR1 is KGHDR and CDR2 is SFDVKD. The CDR3 consists of 17 residues. Germline trimming cut 3 bases from V and 5 bases from J; bases unmatched to any gene: 12. As DNA, the CDR3 is TGTGCCACCAGTGATCCGCTGGGCAGGGGGTCCCACAATGAGCAGTTCTTC. As protein: CATSDPLGRGSHNEQFF.

This clonotype occurred a few times. The rearrangement joins TRBV20-1 to TRBJ2-1; the match to TRBD2 covers 7 bases. The end of the DNA fits TRBJ2-7 better, so the J call may be wrong. The germline V gene has CDR1 DFQATT and CDR2 SNEGSKA (reference sequence). The CDR3 extends over 15 amino acids. The CDR3: CSARVAGVTYNEQYF. In DNA, the CDR3 is TGCAGTGCTAGGGTGGCGGGAGTCACCTACAATGAGCAGTACTTC.

The gene calls are TRBV13 and TRBJ1-4; D unresolved. Germline CDR1 is PRHDT and CDR2 is FYEKMQ (reference sequence). Trimming cost V 3 bases and J 6 bases, with 11 bases left between them. The length of the CDR3 is 14 residues. CDR3 coding DNA: TGTGCCAGCAGCTTCCGGGCCACCCATGAAAAACTGTTTTTT. It encodes CASSFRATHEKLFF. Combining the CDR3 with reference TRBV13 and TRBJ1-4 gives the whole variable domain AAGVIQSPRHLIKEKRETATLKCYPIPRHDTVYWYQQGPGQDPQFLISFYEKMQSDKGSIPDRFSAQQFSDYHSELNMSSLELGDSALYFCASSFRATHEKLFFGSGTQLSVL.

The chain links TRBV7-3 to TRBJ2-3; TRBD2 might be the D (6 bases). CDR1 is SGHTA, CDR2 FQGTGA, per germline. This CDR3 has 17 residues. V dropped 1 base and J dropped 0 bases, with 14 bases sitting between them. The CDR3, as DNA: TGTGCCAGCAGCTTAAATCGGGGAGGAAGGAGCACAGATACGCAGTATTTT. Residues: CASSLNRGGRSTDTQYF.

J is TRBJ2-3 and V is TRBV6-1, with TRBD2 identical over 10 bases. CDR3 length equals 16 residues. Germline CDR1 is MNHNS and CDR2 is SASEGT. The trim removed 6 bases at V and 5 bases at J, leaving 11 bases unmatched. Written as DNA, the CDR3 is TGTGCCAGCAGACCTTTAGCGGGAGGCGGAGGAGATACGCAGTATTTT. This gives the protein CASRPLAGGGGDTQYF.

The rearrangement joins TRBV18 to TRBJ2-5; the D gene is possibly TRBD1 (5 bases). V was clipped by 3 bases and J by 3 bases, with 11 bases between them. The CDR3 is made up of 14 amino acids. Germline V gene sequence: CDR1 KGHSH, CDR2 LQKENI. The CDR3 is CASSPQQVEETQYF. The CDR3 nucleotides are TGTGCCAGCTCACCCCAACAGGTGGAAGAGACCCAGTACTTC.

V gene TRBV12-3 or TRBV12-4 combines with J gene TRBJ2-1; 12 bases fit TRBD2. Trimming at V came to 2 bases and at J to 8 bases, leaving 10 bases not matched to a gene. This CDR3 region has 17 residues. CDR3 amino acids: CASSLSLAGGVLDEQFF. CDR3 coding DNA: TGTGCCAGCAGTTTATCCCTAGCGGGAGGGGTCTTGGATGAGCAGTTCTTC.

The V call is TRBV7-9, the J call TRBJ2-5; D perhaps matches TRBD2 (6 bases). CDR3 length: 14 amino acids. Germline V CDR1 and CDR2: SEHNR, FQNEAQ (reference sequence). V dropped 3 bases and J dropped 5 bases, with 13 bases sitting between them. CDR3 residues: CASSFGLRGETQYF. Here the CDR3 DNA reads TGTGCCAGCAGCTTTGGGCTCCGGGGGGAGACCCAGTACTTC.

This clonotype was recorded a few times. The gene calls are TRBV20-1 and TRBJ2-1; 7 bases line up with TRBD2. The CDR3 is made up of 16 amino acids. Germline CDR1 DFQATT, CDR2 SNEGSKA (reference sequence). Trimming took 2 bases from V and 0 from J; bases not matched to a gene: 7. The CDR3 DNA follows: TGCAGTGCTAGACTCGGAGCGGGAAGCTCCTACAATGAGCAGTTCTTC. Protein: CSARLGAGSSYNEQFF.

The CDR3 nucleotides are TGTGCCAGCAGTCAACGAGGGGGACCCAAAAACATTCAGTACTTC. Translated: CASSQRGGPKNIQYF. The chain links TRBV3-1 to TRBJ2-4; TRBD1 is a possible D gene (6 bases). Looked up from germline, CDR1 is LGHDT and CDR2 is YNNKEL (reference sequence). The CDR3 loop spans 15 amino acids. V was clipped by 6 bases and J by 2 bases, with 14 bases between them.

The chain joins TRBV20-1 to TRBJ1-2; no clear D. The V and J ends lost 3 bases and 4 bases respectively, with 15 bases between them. CDR1 is DFQATT and CDR2 is SNEGSKA in the germline V gene (reference sequence). CDR3 length: 14 residues. The CDR3 reads CSASRGTEGYGYTF. The CDR3 coding sequence is TGCAGTGCTAGCCGAGGTACAGAAGGCTATGGCTACACCTTC.

The V call is TRBV27, the J call TRBJ1-5; D remains ambiguous. Germline values: CDR1 MNHEY, CDR2 SMNVEV (reference sequence). Trimming cost V 5 bases and J 2 bases, with 10 bases left between them. The CDR3 extends over 14 amino acids. DNA for the CDR3: TGTGCCAGCAGTAGGATAAGTGGCAATCAGCCCCAGCATTTT. This translates into CASSRISGNQPQHF.

V is TRBV24-1 and J is TRBJ2-5; TRBD2 is a possible D gene (6 bases). Judging by the DNA end, TRBJ2-7 fits better; the J call may be wrong. Germline assignment: CDR1 KGHDR and CDR2 SFDVKD. CDR3 length equals 16 residues. The CDR3 is CATSDRGSLGSYEQYF. CDR3 coding DNA: TGTGCCACCAGTGACCGGGGGTCGTTGGGCTCCTACGAGCAGTACTTC.

This chain uses TRBV20-1 with TRBJ2-3; 7 bases are shared with TRBD2. Germline V gene sequence: CDR1 DFQATT, CDR2 SNEGSKA (reference sequence). The CDR3 is made up of 15 amino acids. With V trimmed by 6 bases and J by 2 bases, 11 bases remained unmatched. Here the CDR3 reads CSASAGSGNTDTQYF. The DNA of the CDR3 is TGCAGTGCCTCCGCGGGGAGCGGGAACACAGATACGCAGTATTTT.

This clonotype was found a few times. The gene calls are TRBV6-5 and TRBJ2-4; D remains ambiguous. Germline assignment: CDR1 MNHEY and CDR2 SVGAGI. V dropped 4 bases and J dropped 13 bases, with 11 bases sitting between them. The CDR3 has 11 amino acids. In DNA form, the CDR3 reads TGTGCCAGCAGTTTCCCCCCTGAGCAGTACTTC. Translated, it gives CASSFPPEQYF.

This clonotype has a count of ten or more. The rearrangement joins TRBV3-1 to TRBJ1-6; 10 bases agree with TRBD1. The CDR3 is made up of 14 amino acids. Looked up from germline, CDR1 is LGHDT and CDR2 is YNNKEL (reference sequence). The ends lost 4 bases at V and 7 bases at J; junction bases unmatched: 1. Here the CDR3 DNA reads TGTGCCAGCAGCCTGGGACAGGGGAATTCACCCCTCCACTTT. This sequence encodes CASSLGQGNSPLHF.

This chain links TRBV20-1 with TRBJ2-1; unclear D gene. Germline CDR1 reads DFQATT; CDR2 reads SNEGSKA (reference sequence). The ends were cut back, 5 bases at V and 9 bases at J, with 11 bases in the middle. CDR3 length: 11 residues. This chain's CDR3 is CSAPPEVEQFF. The DNA of the CDR3 is TGCAGTGCTCCCCCTGAAGTTGAGCAGTTCTTC.

The chain recombines TRBV6-1 with TRBJ1-2; D is possibly TRBD1 (6 bases). The CDR3 runs 14 residues. Germline values: CDR1 MNHNS, CDR2 SASEGT. Deletions cut 0 bases from V and 5 bases from J, with 10 bases between. The CDR3: CASSEALQGYGYTF. Written as DNA, the CDR3 is TGTGCCAGCAGTGAAGCGCTTCAGGGGTATGGCTACACCTTC.

In DNA, the CDR3 is TGTGCCAGCAGTGAAGAAGGACTAGCGGGAGGGCCGTGGGAGACCCAGTACTTC. Amino acid sequence: CASSEEGLAGGPWETQYF. This chain uses TRBV6-1 with TRBJ2-5, with 15 bases matching TRBD2. From germline, CDR1 is MNHNS and CDR2 SASEGT. The junction had 8 bases not matched to a gene; V was cut back by 1 base and J by 5 bases. The CDR3 is made up of 18 amino acids.

This clonotype has a handful of counts. This chain uses TRBV7-2 with TRBJ1-5, with D possibly TRBD1 on 6 matching bases. The CDR3 spans 15 residues. V was trimmed by 1 base and J by 6 bases, leaving 13 bases between them. In germline, CDR1 is SGHTA, CDR2 FQGNSA. CDR3 DNA sequence: TGTGCCAGCAGCTTAGTAGGGCAGGGGAGTCAGCCCCAGCATTTT. Translated: CASSLVGQGSQPQHF.

The rearrangement joins TRBV28 to TRBJ2-4; D is unclear. The J call may be faulty, since TRBJ2-7 better matches the DNA end. This CDR3 region has 14 residues. Germline V CDR1 and CDR2: MDHEN, SYDVKM. Here the CDR3 reads CASSYLSYSYEQYF. Here the CDR3 DNA reads TGTGCCAGCAGTTATTTATCCTACTCCTACGAGCAGTACTTC.

The chain recombines TRBV7-2 with TRBJ1-1; D is possibly TRBD1 (6 bases). This CDR3 is built from 14 residues. Germline V gives CDR1 SGHTA, CDR2 FQGNSA. With 5 bases removed from V and 6 bases from J, the gap between germline ends came to 16 bases. CDR3 protein: CASSLRGVRAEAFF. CDR3 nucleotides: TGTGCCAGCAGCCTGAGGGGGGTTAGGGCTGAAGCTTTCTTT.

In its sample, this clonotype was seen a few times. This sequence joins TRBV6-6 and TRBJ1-5, with D uncertain. CDR3 length: 13 residues. V lost 7 bases to trimming and J lost 0 bases, with 7 bases between them. In germline, CDR1 is MNHNY, CDR2 SVGAGI (reference sequence). The CDR3 coding sequence is TGTGCCAGCAACAAGGATAGCAATCAGCCCCAGCATTTT. Protein product: CASNKDSNQPQHF.

This clonotype was counted a few times. J is TRBJ1-1 and V is TRBV6-1; the match to TRBD1 covers 7 bases. This CDR3 is 14 amino acids long. Germline CDR1 is MNHNS and CDR2 is SASEGT. V lost 4 bases to trimming and J lost 0 bases; unmatched junction nucleotides: 2. CDR3: CASSVQGVNTEAFF. The DNA of the CDR3 is TGTGCCAGCAGTGTCCAGGGGGTGAACACTGAAGCTTTCTTT.

This sequence joins TRBV25-1 and TRBJ1-2; tentative D call: TRBD1 (5 bases). Between the trimmed V and J ends, which lost 1 base and 6 bases, there was a span of 15 bases. This CDR3 comprises 15 residues. Germline CDR1 reads MGHDK; CDR2 reads SYGVNS. The CDR3 here is CASSESLWQGHGYTF. CDR3 in DNA: TGTGCCAGCAGTGAATCCCTCTGGCAGGGCCATGGCTACACCTTC.